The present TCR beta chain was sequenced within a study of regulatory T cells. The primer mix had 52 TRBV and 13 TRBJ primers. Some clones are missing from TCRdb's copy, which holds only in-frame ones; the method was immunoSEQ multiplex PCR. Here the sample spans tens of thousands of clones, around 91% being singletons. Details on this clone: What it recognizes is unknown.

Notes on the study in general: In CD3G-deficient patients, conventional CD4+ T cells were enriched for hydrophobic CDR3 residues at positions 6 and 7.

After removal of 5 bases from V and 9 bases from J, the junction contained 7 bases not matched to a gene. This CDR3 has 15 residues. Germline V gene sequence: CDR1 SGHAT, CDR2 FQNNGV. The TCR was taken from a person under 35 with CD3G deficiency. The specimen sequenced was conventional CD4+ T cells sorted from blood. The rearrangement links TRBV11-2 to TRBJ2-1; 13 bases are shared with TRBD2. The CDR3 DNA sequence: TGTGCCAGCAGCGCAACTAGCGGGGGGGGCCTTGAGCAGTTCTTC. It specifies CASSATSGGGLEQFF.